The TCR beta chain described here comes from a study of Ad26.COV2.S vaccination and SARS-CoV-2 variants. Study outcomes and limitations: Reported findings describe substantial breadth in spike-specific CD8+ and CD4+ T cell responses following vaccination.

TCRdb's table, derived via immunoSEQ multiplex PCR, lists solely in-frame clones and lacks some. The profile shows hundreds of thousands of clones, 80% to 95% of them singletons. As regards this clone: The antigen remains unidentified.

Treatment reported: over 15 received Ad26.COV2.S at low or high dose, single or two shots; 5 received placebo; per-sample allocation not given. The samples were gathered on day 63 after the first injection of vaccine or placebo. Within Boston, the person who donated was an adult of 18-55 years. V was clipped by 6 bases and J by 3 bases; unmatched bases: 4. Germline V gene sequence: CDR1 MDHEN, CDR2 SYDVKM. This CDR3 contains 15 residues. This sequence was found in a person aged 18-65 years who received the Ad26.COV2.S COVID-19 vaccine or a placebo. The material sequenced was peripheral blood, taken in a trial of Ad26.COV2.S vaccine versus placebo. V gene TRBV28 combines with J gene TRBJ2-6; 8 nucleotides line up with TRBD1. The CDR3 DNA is TGTGCCAGCAGCCGGACAGGGAGTGGGGCCAACGTCCTGACTTTC. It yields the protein CASSRTGSGANVLTF.